These 5 T cell receptor beta chains share one sample of origin, sequenced in a study of neurological immune-mediated disorders. Time point meaning: longitudinal time-point 1 (baseline). TCRdb recomputed calls from the 5' RACE reads with MiXCR, one row per CDR3 protein. The sample comprises 70,000 to 75,000 distinct CDR3 sequences, roughly 13% of which are singletons, and around 4.3% rests with the top ten. Input material: PBMCs. These receptors all stem from a female donor with HTLV-1-associated myelopathy (HAM/TSP).

This clonotype was found many times. The chain links TRBV7-9 to TRBJ2-3; D may match TRBD1 or TRBD2 (6 bases each). CDR3 length: 13 amino acids. CDR1 is SEHNR and CDR2 is FQNEAQ in the germline V gene (reference sequence). The V end lost 5 bases, the J end lost 6 bases, and 12 bases lay between the germline ends. CDR3 sequence: CASSPVGGDTQYF. The CDR3 nucleotides are TGTGCCAGCAGCCCTGTCGGGGGCGATACGCAGTATTTT.

This clonotype was seen repeatedly, ten times or more. V usage is TRBV27 and J usage is TRBJ2-6; tentatively, D is TRBD2 (6 bases). Deletions cut 5 bases from V and 4 bases from J, with 27 bases between. In germline, CDR1 is MNHEY, CDR2 SMNVEV (reference sequence). The CDR3 spans 20 residues. CDR3 sequence reads: CASSPIGGVFRYGGANVLTF. The CDR3 nucleotides are TGTGCCAGCAGTCCCATAGGAGGGGTGTTTCGCTATGGAGGGGCCAACGTCCTGACTTTC.

With respect to this clonotype: No DNA is shown, since the ends of the CDR3 on it are uncertain; the CDR3 is the one TCRdb lists. The chain recombines TRBV20-1 with TRBJ2-3; the D call of TRBD2 is as the table states it, not checked on the DNA. Germline V gives CDR1 DFQATT, CDR2 SNEGSKA (reference sequence). The CDR3 is 22 residues long, ends included. The CDR3 here is CSARTQGSDEQYFGPGTDTQYF.

This clonotype was counted only a few times. CDR3 sequence reads: CSARVARGTYEQYF. The CDR3 region has the DNA TGCAGTGCTAGAGTCGCCAGGGGAACTTACGAGCAGTACTTC. The gene calls are TRBV20-1 and TRBJ2-7; D is perhaps TRBD1 (6 bases). Looked up from germline, CDR1 is DFQATT and CDR2 is SNEGSKA (reference sequence). Trimming cost V 1 base and J 4 bases, with 14 bases left between them. There are 14 residues in the CDR3.

This clonotype was seen at least ten times. The chain employs TRBV7-9 and TRBJ2-3; 9 nucleotides agree with TRBD2. In germline, CDR1 is SEHNR, CDR2 FQNEAQ (reference sequence). The CDR3 runs to 16 residues. Unmatched junction bases numbered 8, after V lost 5 bases and J lost 2 bases. The CDR3 sequence is CASSPGTSFYTDTQYF. As DNA, the CDR3 is TGTGCCAGCAGCCCCGGGACTAGCTTTTACACAGATACGCAGTATTTT.